The rows below give T cell receptor beta chains drawn from one sample of a study of blood T cell dynamics during melanoma immunotherapy. Clones were sequenced by immunoSEQ multiplex PCR, and TCRdb holds only the in-frame ones, with some missing. In the table there are more than 15,000 clones, around 83% of which are singletons. This material consisted of blood, taken from a patient treated with checkpoint blockade. These receptors were taken from a human donor with melanoma. CDR3s include the opening cysteine and the closing phenylalanine or tryptophan. Fields, in order: J gene, D gene, clone size, V gene, CDR3 protein, CDR3 DNA. D genes are given only for firm matches. Size tells how often a clone was seen (once, few, many) or the class of an expanded clone, and some rows leave it out.

J gene: TRBJ2-1
D gene: .
clone size: .
V gene: TRBV10-3
CDR3 protein: CAISVQGDEQFF
CDR3 DNA: TGTGCCATCAGTGTTCAGGGTGATGAGCAGTTCTTC

J gene: TRBJ2-2
D gene: .
clone size: .
V gene: TRBV19
CDR3 protein: CASSIGPDTGELFF
CDR3 DNA: TGTGCCAGTAGTATCGGACCCGACACCGGGGAGCTGTTTTTT

J gene: TRBJ1-5
D gene: .
clone size: .
V gene: TRBV19
CDR3 protein: CASSKARDQPQHF
CDR3 DNA: TGTGCCAGTAGTAAGGCCCGGGACCAGCCCCAGCATTTT

J gene: TRBJ2-6
D gene: TRBD1
clone size: .
V gene: TRBV28
CDR3 protein: CASVNRGPGANVLTF
CDR3 DNA: TGTGCCAGCGTAAACAGGGGGCCCGGGGCCAACGTCCTGACTTTC

J gene: TRBJ2-7
D gene: TRBD1
clone size: .
V gene: TRBV6-1
CDR3 protein: CASSSPDRGTYEQYF
CDR3 DNA: TGTGCCAGCAGTTCCCCGGACAGGGGGACCTACGAGCAGTACTTC

J gene: TRBJ2-2
D gene: .
clone size: .
V gene: TRBV28
CDR3 protein: CASSSVGELFF
CDR3 DNA: TGTGCCAGCAGTTCAGTCGGGGAGCTGTTTTTT

J gene: TRBJ2-7
D gene: TRBD2
clone size: .
V gene: TRBV28
CDR3 protein: CASSLWELAGGPSEQYF
CDR3 DNA: TGTGCCAGCAGTTTATGGGAGCTAGCGGGAGGGCCGAGCGAGCAGTACTTC

J gene: TRBJ2-2
D gene: TRBD1
clone size: .
V gene: TRBV5-6
CDR3 protein: CASTWGQGARELFF
CDR3 DNA: TGTGCCAGCACCTGGGGACAGGGGGCCAGGGAGCTGTTTTTT

J gene: TRBJ2-7
D gene: TRBD1
clone size: .
V gene: TRBV29-1
CDR3 protein: CRTGTGGRIEQYF
CDR3 DNA: TGCAGGACCGGGACAGGGGGCCGTATCGAGCAGTACTTC

J gene: TRBJ2-1
D gene: .
clone size: .
V gene: TRBV6-5
CDR3 protein: CASSYSSGLQGNEQFF
CDR3 DNA: TGTGCCAGCAGTTACTCTTCGGGACTTCAAGGCAATGAGCAGTTCTTC

J gene: TRBJ2-1
D gene: TRBD2
clone size: .
V gene: TRBV4-1
CDR3 protein: CASSHLRLAIDNEQFF
CDR3 DNA: TGCGCCAGCAGCCACCTTAGACTAGCCATCGACAATGAGCAGTTCTTC

J gene: TRBJ2-3
D gene: .
clone size: .
V gene: TRBV18
CDR3 protein: CASSPPSTDTQYF
CDR3 DNA: TGTGCCAGCTCACCACCGAGCACAGATACGCAGTATTTT

J gene: TRBJ2-3
D gene: TRBD2
clone size: .
V gene: TRBV9
CDR3 protein: CASSASRGGGPSGYSTDTQYF
CDR3 DNA: TGTGCCAGCAGCGCTTCGCGGGGGGGCGGCCCCTCTGGATACAGCACAGATACGCAGTATTTT

J gene: TRBJ2-3
D gene: .
clone size: .
V gene: TRBV29-1
CDR3 protein: CSVQIPSTDTQYF
CDR3 DNA: TGCAGCGTTCAGATCCCGAGCACAGATACGCAGTATTTT

J gene: TRBJ2-7
D gene: TRBD2
clone size: .
V gene: TRBV7-2
CDR3 protein: CASSLGLVSYEQYF
CDR3 DNA: TGTGCCAGCAGCTTGGGACTAGTTTCCTACGAGCAGTACTTC

J gene: TRBJ2-3
D gene: .
clone size: .
V gene: TRBV6-5
CDR3 protein: CASKIGQDTQYF
CDR3 DNA: TGTGCCAGCAAGATAGGGCAAGATACGCAGTATTTT

J gene: TRBJ2-1
D gene: .
clone size: .
V gene: TRBV7-9
CDR3 protein: CASSVERNNEQFF
CDR3 DNA: TGTGCCAGCAGCGTTGAGAGAAACAATGAGCAGTTCTTC

J gene: TRBJ2-7
D gene: .
clone size: once
V gene: TRBV6-7
CDR3 protein: CASSYSSMLYEQYF
CDR3 DNA: TGTGCCAGCAGTTACTCGTCAATGCTCTACGAGCAGTACTTC

J gene: TRBJ2-7
D gene: TRBD1
clone size: once
V gene: TRBV4-1
CDR3 protein: CAGSEAYLRDRGYEQYF
CDR3 DNA: TGCGCCGGCAGCGAAGCATACCTCCGGGACAGGGGCTACGAGCAGTACTTC

J gene: TRBJ1-2
D gene: TRBD1
clone size: few
V gene: TRBV7-9
CDR3 protein: CASSLGPGGSYGYTF
CDR3 DNA: TGTGCCAGCAGCTTAGGGCCAGGGGGCAGCTATGGCTACACCTTC

J gene: TRBJ2-2
D gene: .
clone size: few
V gene: TRBV5-1
CDR3 protein: CASSVTSQELFF
CDR3 DNA: TGCGCCAGCAGCGTCACTAGCCAGGAGCTGTTTTTT

J gene: TRBJ1-5
D gene: TRBD1
clone size: .
V gene: TRBV27
CDR3 protein: CASRRTGSNRPQHF
CDR3 DNA: TGTGCCAGCAGAAGGACAGGGTCCAATCGGCCCCAGCATTTT

J gene: TRBJ1-2
D gene: .
clone size: few
V gene: TRBV28
CDR3 protein: CARSGHRGYGYTF
CDR3 DNA: TGTGCCAGGAGCGGACACCGTGGCTATGGCTACACCTTC

J gene: TRBJ2-1
D gene: .
clone size: .
V gene: TRBV29-1
CDR3 protein: CSVVGPDSNEQFF
CDR3 DNA: TGCAGCGTTGTTGGCCCTGACTCCAATGAGCAGTTCTTC

J gene: TRBJ2-7
D gene: .
clone size: .
V gene: TRBV7-8
CDR3 protein: CASSPTTRRGSYEQYF
CDR3 DNA: TGTGCCAGCAGCCCCACGACTAGAAGAGGCTCCTACGAGCAGTACTTC

J gene: TRBJ2-7
D gene: TRBD2
clone size: .
V gene: TRBV9
CDR3 protein: CASSPTSGSSYEQYF
CDR3 DNA: TGTGCCAGCAGCCCTACTAGCGGAAGCTCCTACGAGCAGTACTTC